This record looks at one TCR beta chain sequence and its context. The sample comes from a study of blood T cell repertoires in COVID-19. At the level of the study: Italy, Spain and the United States were the sources of the convalescent and acute COVID-19 samples. From T cells, B-cell-depleted T cells, or PBMCs came the material, which was cDNA or gDNA.

How the authors handled the data: Estimated nucleated cell counts came from reference gene primer amplification. Generated by immunoSEQ multiplex PCR, the TCRdb table keeps only in-frame clones and is missing some. V and J calls and clone size are copied from that table; D and trimming were computed from the DNA. The sample comprises 100,000 to 150,000 clones, more than 75% of which are singletons, and 1.5% to 1.9% rests with the top ten. The CDR3 extends over 15 amino acids. V gave up 3 bases and J gave up 9 bases; unmatched junction bases: 6. CDR1 MDHEN and CDR2 SYDVKM come from the germline V gene.

V gene TRBV28 combines with J gene TRBJ1-6; TRBD1 agrees at 9 bases. The sequencing input was peripheral blood. The TCR comes from a human donor in a cohort sampled during active COVID-19. The CDR3 protein is CASSFGTGRRSPLHF. In DNA form, the CDR3 reads TGTGCCAGCAGTTTCGGGACAGGGAGACGTTCACCCCTCCACTTT. The whole variable domain, filled in from reference TRBV28 and TRBJ1-6, reads DVKVTQSSRYLVKRTGEKVFLECVQDMDHENMFWYRQDPGLGLRLIYFSYDVKMKEKGDIPEGYSVSREKKERFSLILESASTNQTSMYLCASSFGTGRRSPLHFGNGTRLTVT.